What follows are 2 T cell receptor beta chains derived from one specimen sequenced in a study of blood T cell repertoires in COVID-19. Produced via immunoSEQ multiplex PCR; TCRdb's table is partial and in-frame only. This table holds around 300,000 clones, about nine tenths found once. The sample comprised peripheral blood. The source is a man aged 50 to 60 with acute or convalescent COVID-19.

The genes are TRBV29-1 and TRBJ2-1, with 10 bases aligning to TRBD2. CDR1 is SQVTM, CDR2 ANQGSEA, per germline. This CDR3 is 15 amino acids long. Trimming cost V 7 bases and J 8 bases; bases outside gene matches: 14. This CDR3 is CSAESSGGSGDEQFF. DNA of the CDR3: TGCAGCGCCGAAAGTAGCGGGGGGTCGGGAGATGAGCAGTTCTTC.

This clone was seen only once. This chain joins TRBV10-3 and TRBJ1-2; 7 positions match TRBD1. This CDR3 has 13 residues. V lost 8 bases to trimming and J lost 4 bases; unmatched junction nucleotides: 7. The germline V gene encodes CDR1 ENHRY and CDR2 SYGVKD. As DNA, the CDR3 is TGTGCCATCCTGGACAGGCCTGTCTATGGCTACACCTTC. Its translation: CAILDRPVYGYTF.